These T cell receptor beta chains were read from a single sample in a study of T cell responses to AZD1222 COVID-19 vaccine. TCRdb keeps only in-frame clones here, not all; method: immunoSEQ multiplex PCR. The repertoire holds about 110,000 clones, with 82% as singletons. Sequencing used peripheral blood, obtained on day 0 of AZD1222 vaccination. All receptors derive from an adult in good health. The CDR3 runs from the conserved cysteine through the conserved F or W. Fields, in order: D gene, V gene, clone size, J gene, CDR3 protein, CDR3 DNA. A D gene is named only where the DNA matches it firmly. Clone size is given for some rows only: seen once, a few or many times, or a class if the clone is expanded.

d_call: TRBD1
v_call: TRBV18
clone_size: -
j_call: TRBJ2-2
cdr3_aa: CASSPLQGAIDTGELFF
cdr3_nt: TGTGCCAGCTCACCACTCCAGGGGGCTATCGACACCGGGGAGCTGTTTTTT

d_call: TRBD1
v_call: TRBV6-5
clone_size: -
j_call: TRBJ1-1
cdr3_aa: CASSYSSGQGRAFF
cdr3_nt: TGTGCCAGCAGTTACTCGTCGGGACAGGGAAGAGCTTTCTTT

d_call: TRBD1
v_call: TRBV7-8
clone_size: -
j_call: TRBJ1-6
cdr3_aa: CASSLMTGGRNSPLHF
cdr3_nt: TGTGCCAGCAGTTTAATGACAGGGGGTCGTAATTCACCCCTCCACTTT

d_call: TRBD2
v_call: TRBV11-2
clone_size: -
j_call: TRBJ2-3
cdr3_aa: CASSPQGRAGGPRDTQYF
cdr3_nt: TGTGCCAGCAGCCCTCAGGGCAGAGCGGGGGGGCCGCGAGATACGCAGTATTTT

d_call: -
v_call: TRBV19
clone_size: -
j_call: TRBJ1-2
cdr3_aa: CASSIRGDYGYTF
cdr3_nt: TGTGCCAGTAGTATACGGGGGGACTATGGCTACACCTTC

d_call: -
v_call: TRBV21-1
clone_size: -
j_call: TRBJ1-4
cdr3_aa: CASSKGATGVWEKLFF
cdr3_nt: TGTGCCAGCAGCAAAGGGGCCACGGGAGTTTGGGAAAAACTGTTTTTT

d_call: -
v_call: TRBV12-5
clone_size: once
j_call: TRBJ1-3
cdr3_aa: CASGLVLGQTGNTIYF
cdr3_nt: TGTGCTAGTGGTTTGGTACTTGGACAGACTGGAAACACCATATATTTT

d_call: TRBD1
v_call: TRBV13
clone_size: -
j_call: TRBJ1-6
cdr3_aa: CASSSAGGRSPLHF
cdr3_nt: TGTGCCAGCAGCTCCGCAGGGGGACGATCACCCCTCCACTTT

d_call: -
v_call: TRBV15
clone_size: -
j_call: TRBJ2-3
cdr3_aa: CATSVGTSTDTQYF
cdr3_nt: TGTGCCACCAGCGTAGGGACTAGCACAGATACGCAGTATTTT

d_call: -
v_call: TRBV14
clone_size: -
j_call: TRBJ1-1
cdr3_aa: CASSEWGQNTEAFF
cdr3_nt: TGTGCCAGCAGCGAATGGGGACAGAACACTGAAGCTTTCTTT

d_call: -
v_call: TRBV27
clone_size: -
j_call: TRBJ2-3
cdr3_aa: CASSLDRWTDTQYF
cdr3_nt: TGTGCCAGCAGTTTGGACAGATGGACAGATACGCAGTATTTT

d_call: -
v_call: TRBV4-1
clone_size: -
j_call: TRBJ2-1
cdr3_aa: CASSQLTGTKQFF
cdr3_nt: TGCGCCAGCAGCCAACTGACCGGGACAAAGCAGTTCTTC

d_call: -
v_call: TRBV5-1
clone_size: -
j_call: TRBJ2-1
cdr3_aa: CASRVYNEQFF
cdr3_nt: TGCGCCAGCCGAGTATACAATGAGCAGTTCTTC

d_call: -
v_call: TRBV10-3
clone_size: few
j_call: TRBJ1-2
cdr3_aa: CAISADGQGYTF
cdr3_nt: TGTGCCATCAGTGCGGACGGTCAAGGCTACACCTTC

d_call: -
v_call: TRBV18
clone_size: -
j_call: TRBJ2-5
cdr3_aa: CASSSVASQETQYF
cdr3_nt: TGTGCCAGCTCATCGGTGGCTAGCCAAGAGACCCAGTACTTC

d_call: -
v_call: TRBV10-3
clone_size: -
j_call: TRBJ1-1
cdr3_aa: CAISDSAATEAFF
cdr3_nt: TGTGCCATCAGTGATAGCGCAGCCACTGAAGCTTTCTTT

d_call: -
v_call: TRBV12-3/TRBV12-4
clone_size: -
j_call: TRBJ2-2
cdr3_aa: CASSGVYGELFF
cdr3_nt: TGTGCCAGCAGTGGAGTGTACGGGGAGCTGTTTTTT

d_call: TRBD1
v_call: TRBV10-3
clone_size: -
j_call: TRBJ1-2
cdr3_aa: CAAQGGYGYTF
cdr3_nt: TGTGCCGCCCAGGGGGGGTATGGCTACACCTTC

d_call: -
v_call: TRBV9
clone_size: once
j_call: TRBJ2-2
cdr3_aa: CASKGDPNTGELFF
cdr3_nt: TGTGCCAGCAAGGGGGACCCGAACACCGGGGAGCTGTTTTTT

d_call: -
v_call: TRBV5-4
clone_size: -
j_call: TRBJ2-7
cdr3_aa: CASSLAGSSGYEQYF
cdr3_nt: TGTGCCAGCAGCTTGGCGGGGTCCTCGGGTTACGAGCAGTACTTC

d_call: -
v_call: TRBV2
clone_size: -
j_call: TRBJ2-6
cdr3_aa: CASSPLAGANVLTF
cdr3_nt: TGTGCCAGCAGCCCCCTCGCTGGGGCCAACGTCCTGACTTTC

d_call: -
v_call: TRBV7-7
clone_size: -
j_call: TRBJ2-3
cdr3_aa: CASSLEQGDEDTQYF
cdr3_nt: TGTGCTAGCAGCTTAGAGCAGGGAGATGAAGATACGCAGTATTTT

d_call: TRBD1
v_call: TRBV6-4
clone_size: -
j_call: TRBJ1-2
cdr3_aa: CASSAATGYGYTF
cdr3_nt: TGTGCCAGCAGTGCGGCGACAGGGTATGGCTACACCTTC

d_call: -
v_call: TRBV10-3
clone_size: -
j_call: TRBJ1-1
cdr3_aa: CAISESRLEAFF
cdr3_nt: TGTGCCATCAGTGAGTCGAGGCTTGAAGCTTTCTTT

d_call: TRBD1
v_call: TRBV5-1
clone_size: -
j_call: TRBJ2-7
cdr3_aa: CASSWGTDIYEQYF
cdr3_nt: TGCGCCAGCAGCTGGGGGACAGATATCTACGAGCAGTACTTC

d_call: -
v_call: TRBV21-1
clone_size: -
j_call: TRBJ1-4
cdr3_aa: CASSHEGKLFF
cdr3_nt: TGTGCCAGCAGCCACGAGGGGAAACTGTTTTTT

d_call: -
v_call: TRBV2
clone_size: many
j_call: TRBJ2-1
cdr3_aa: CASSEDSYNEQFF
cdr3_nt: TGTGCCAGCAGTGAAGACAGCTACAATGAGCAGTTCTTC

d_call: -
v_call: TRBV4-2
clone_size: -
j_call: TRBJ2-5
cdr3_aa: CASSQDEGGPWETQYF
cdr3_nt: TGTGCCAGCAGCCAAGATGAGGGGGGGCCCTGGGAGACCCAGTACTTC

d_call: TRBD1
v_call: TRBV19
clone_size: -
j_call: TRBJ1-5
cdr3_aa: CASRGDRGRGDQPQHF
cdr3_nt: TGTGCCAGTAGGGGGGACAGGGGACGAGGGGATCAGCCCCAGCATTTT

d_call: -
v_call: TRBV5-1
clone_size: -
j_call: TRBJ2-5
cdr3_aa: CASSLVRQTGETQYF
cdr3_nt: TGCGCCAGCAGCTTGGTCAGACAGACCGGAGAGACCCAGTACTTC

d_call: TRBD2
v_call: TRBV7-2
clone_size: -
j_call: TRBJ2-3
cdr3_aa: CASSFSGGSSTDTQYF
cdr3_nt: TGTGCCAGCAGCTTTAGCGGGGGGTCTAGCACAGATACGCAGTATTTT

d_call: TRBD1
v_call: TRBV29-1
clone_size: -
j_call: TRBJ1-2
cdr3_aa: CSVEVLKGRGNGYTF
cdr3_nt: TGCAGCGTTGAAGTATTGAAGGGCAGGGGGAATGGCTACACCTTC

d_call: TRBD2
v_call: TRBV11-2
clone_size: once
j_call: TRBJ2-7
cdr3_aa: CASSWTSGAYEQYF
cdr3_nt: TGTGCCAGCAGCTGGACTAGCGGTGCCTACGAGCAGTACTTC

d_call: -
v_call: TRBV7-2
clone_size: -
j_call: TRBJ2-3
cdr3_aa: CASSLGTRTDTQYF
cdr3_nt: TGTGCCAGCAGCTTAGGGACACGGACAGATACGCAGTATTTT

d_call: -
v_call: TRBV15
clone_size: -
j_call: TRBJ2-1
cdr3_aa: CATRTGGDEQFF
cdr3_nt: TGTGCCACCAGGACAGGCGGGGATGAGCAGTTCTTC

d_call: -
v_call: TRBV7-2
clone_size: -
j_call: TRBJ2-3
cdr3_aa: CASSLEPEDTQYF
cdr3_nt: TGTGCCAGCAGCTTAGAACCCGAGGATACGCAGTATTTT

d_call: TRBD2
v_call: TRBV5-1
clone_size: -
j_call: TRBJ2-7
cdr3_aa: CASSLRSQGGAYEQYF
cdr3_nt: TGCGCCAGCAGCTTAAGGAGCCAGGGAGGGGCCTACGAGCAGTACTTC

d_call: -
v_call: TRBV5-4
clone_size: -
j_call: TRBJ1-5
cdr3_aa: CASSQDGASNQPQHF
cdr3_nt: TGTGCCAGCAGCCAGGACGGTGCGAGCAATCAGCCCCAGCATTTT

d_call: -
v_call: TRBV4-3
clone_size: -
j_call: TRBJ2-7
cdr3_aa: CASSQDYRRIYEQYF
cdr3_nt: TGCGCCAGCAGCCAAGATTATCGACGGATCTACGAGCAGTACTTC

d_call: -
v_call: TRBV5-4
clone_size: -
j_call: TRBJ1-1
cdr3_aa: CASSLFGQANTEAFF
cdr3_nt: TGTGCCAGCAGCTTGTTCGGCCAGGCGAACACTGAAGCTTTCTTT

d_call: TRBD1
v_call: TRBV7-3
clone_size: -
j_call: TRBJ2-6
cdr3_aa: CASSPGTGPHSGANVLTF
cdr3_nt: TGTGCCAGCAGCCCCGGGACAGGACCCCACTCTGGGGCCAACGTCCTGACTTTC

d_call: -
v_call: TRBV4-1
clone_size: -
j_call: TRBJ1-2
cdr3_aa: CASSQAQGVYGYTF
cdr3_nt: TGCGCCAGCAGCCAAGCACAGGGAGTCTATGGCTACACCTTC

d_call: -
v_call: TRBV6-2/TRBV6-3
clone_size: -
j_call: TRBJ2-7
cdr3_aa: CASSYSMGPGGKKDEQYF
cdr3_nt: TGTGCCAGCAGTTACTCGATGGGACCAGGGGGGAAGAAGGACGAGCAGTACTTC

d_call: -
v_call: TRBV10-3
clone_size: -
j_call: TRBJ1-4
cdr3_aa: CAVGEGPSNEKLFF
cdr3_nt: TGTGCCGTCGGAGAGGGCCCGTCGAATGAAAAACTGTTTTTT

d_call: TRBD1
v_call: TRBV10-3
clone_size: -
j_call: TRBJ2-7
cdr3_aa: CAISESRDSTGEQYF
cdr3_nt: TGTGCCATCAGTGAGTCGAGGGACAGTACCGGGGAGCAGTACTTC

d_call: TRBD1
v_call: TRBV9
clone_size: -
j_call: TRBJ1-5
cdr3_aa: CASSPRTGRLRNQPQHF
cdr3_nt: TGTGCCAGCAGCCCCCGGACAGGAAGATTGCGCAATCAGCCCCAGCATTTT

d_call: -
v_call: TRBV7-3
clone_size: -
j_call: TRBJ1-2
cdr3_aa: CASSFPGVDGYTF
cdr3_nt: TGTGCCAGCAGCTTTCCGGGGGTAGATGGCTACACCTTC

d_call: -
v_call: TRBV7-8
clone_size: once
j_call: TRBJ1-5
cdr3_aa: CASSLGLGGDQPQHF
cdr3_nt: TGTGCCAGCAGCTTAGGCTTGGGAGGGGATCAGCCCCAGCATTTT

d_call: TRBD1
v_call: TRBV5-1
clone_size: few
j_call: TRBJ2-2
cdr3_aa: CASSVPTGTGAGGELFF
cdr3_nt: TGCGCCAGCAGCGTACCAACCGGGACAGGGGCAGGCGGGGAGCTGTTTTTT

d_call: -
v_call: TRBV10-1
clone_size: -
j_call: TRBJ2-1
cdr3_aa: CASSESGSSYNEQFF
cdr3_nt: TGCGCCAGCAGTGAATCAGGTAGCTCCTACAATGAGCAGTTCTTC

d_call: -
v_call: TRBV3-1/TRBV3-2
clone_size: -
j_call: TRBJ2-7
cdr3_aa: CASSHSLYEQYF
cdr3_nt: TGTGCCAGCAGCCACTCTCTCTACGAGCAGTACTTC

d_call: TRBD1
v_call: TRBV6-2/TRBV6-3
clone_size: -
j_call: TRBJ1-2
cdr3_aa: CASSYSSGGGGYTF
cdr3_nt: TGTGCCAGCAGTTACAGTTCAGGGGGCGGAGGCTACACCTTC

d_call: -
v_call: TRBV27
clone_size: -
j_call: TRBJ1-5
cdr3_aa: CASTSFGGSNQPQHF
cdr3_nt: TGTGCCAGCACTTCTTTCGGGGGAAGCAATCAGCCCCAGCATTTT